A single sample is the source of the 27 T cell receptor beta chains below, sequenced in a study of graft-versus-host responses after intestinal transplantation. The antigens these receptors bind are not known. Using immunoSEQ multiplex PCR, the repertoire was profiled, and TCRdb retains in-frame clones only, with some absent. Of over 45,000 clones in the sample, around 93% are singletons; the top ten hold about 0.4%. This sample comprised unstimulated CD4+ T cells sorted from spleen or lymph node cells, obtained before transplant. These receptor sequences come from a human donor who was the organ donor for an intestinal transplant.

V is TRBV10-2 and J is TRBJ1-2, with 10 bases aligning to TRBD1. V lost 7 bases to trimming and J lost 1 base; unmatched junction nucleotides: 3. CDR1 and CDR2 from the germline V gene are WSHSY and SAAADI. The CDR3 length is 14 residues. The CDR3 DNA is TGCGCCAGCACTAGGGACAGGGGTAACTATGGCTACACCTTC. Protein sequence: CASTRDRGNYGYTF.

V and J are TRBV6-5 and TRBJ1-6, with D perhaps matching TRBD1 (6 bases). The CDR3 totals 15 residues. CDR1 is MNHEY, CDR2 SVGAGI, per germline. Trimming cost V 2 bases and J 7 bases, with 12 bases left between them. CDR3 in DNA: TGTGCCAGCAGTTACGGGGCCAGGGGAAATTCACCCCTCCACTTT. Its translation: CASSYGARGNSPLHF.

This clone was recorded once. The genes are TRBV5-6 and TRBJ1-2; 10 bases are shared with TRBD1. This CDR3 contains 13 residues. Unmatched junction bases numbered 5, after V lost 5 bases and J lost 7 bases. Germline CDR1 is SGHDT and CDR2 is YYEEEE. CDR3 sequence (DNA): TGTGCCAGCAGATACCGGGACAGGGGTGGCTACACCTTC. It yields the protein CASRYRDRGGYTF.

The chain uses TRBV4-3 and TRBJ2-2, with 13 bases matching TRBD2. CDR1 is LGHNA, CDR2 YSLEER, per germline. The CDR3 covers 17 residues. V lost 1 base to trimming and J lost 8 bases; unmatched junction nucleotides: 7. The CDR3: CASSQATLAGGLGELFF. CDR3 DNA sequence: TGCGCCAGCAGCCAAGCTACACTAGCGGGGGGGCTGGGGGAGCTGTTTTTT.

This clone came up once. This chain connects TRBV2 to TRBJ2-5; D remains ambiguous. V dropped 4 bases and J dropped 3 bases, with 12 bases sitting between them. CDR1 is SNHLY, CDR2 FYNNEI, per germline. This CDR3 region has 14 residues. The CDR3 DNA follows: TGTGCCAGCAGTGGGGGTTTGGGGAAAGAGACCCAGTACTTC. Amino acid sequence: CASSGGLGKETQYF.

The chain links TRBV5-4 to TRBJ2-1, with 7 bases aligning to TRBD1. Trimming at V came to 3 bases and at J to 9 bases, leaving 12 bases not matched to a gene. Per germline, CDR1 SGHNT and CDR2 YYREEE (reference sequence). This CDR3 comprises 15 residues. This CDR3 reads CASSSPRDSMSEQFF. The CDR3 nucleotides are TGTGCCAGCAGCTCGCCTCGGGACAGTATGAGTGAGCAGTTCTTC. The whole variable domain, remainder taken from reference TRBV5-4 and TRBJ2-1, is ETGVTQSPTHLIKTRGQQVTLRCSSQSGHNTVSWYQQALGQGPQFIFQYYREEENGRGNFPPRFSGLQFPNYSSELNVNALELDDSALYLCASSSPRDSMSEQFFGPGTRLTVL.

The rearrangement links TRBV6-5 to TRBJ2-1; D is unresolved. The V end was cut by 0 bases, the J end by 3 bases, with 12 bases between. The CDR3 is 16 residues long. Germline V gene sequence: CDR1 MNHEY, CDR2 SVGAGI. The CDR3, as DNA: TGTGCCAGCAGTTACTCGATTGAACGTGGCTACAATGAGCAGTTCTTC. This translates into CASSYSIERGYNEQFF.

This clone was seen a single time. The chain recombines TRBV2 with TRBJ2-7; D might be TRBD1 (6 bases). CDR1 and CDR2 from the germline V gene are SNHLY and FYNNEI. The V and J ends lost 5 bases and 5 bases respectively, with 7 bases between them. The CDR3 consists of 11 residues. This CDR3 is CASSRDNEQYF. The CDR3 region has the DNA TGTGCCAGCAGTCGGGACAACGAGCAGTACTTC.

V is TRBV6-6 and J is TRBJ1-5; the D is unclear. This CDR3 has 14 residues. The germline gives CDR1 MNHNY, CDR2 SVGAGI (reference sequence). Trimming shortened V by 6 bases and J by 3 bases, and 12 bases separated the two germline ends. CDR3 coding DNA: TGTGCCAGCAGGGGAGGCGGAACCAATCAGCCCCAGCATTTT. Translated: CASRGGGTNQPQHF.

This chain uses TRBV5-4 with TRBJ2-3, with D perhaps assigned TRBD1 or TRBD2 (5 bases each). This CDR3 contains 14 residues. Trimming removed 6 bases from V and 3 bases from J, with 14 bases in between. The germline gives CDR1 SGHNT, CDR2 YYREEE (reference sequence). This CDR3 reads CASKGSPGTDTQYF. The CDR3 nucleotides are TGTGCCAGCAAGGGGAGCCCGGGGACAGATACGCAGTATTTT.

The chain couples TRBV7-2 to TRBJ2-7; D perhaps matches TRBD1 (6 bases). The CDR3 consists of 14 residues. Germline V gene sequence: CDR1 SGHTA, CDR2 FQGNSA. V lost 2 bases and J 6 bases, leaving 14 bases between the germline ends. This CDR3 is CASSLTGLPFEQYF. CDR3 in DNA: TGTGCCAGCAGCTTAACAGGGCTCCCGTTCGAGCAGTACTTC.

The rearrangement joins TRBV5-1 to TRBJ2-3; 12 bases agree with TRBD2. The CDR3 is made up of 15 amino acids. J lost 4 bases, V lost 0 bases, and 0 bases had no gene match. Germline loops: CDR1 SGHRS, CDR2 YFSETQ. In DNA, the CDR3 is TGCGCCAGCAGCTTGGGACTAGCGGGGGCAGATACGCAGTATTTT. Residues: CASSLGLAGADTQYF. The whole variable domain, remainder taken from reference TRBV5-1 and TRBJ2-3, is KAGVTQTPRYLIKTRGQQVTLSCSPISGHRSVSWYQQTPGQGLQFLFEYFSETQRNKGNFPGRFSGRQFSNSRSEMNVSTLELGDSALYLCASSLGLAGADTQYFGPGTRLTVL.

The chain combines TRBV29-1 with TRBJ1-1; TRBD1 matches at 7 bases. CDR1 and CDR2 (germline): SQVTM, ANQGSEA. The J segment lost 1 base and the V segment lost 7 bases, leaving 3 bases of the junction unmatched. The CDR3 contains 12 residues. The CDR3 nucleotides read TGCAGCGCCTCAGGGGGGAACACTGAAGCTTTCTTT. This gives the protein CSASGGNTEAFF.

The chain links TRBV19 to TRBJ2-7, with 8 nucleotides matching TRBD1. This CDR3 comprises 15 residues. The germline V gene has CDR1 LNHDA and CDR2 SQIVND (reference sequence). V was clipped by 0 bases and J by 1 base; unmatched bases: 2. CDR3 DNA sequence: TGTGCCAGTAGTATAGAAACAGGGGGGTCCTACGAGCAGTACTTC. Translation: CASSIETGGSYEQYF.

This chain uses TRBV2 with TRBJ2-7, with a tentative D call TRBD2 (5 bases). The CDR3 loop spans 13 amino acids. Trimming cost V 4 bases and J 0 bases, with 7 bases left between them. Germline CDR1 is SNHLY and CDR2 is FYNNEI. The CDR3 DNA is TGTGCCAGCAGTGTGCGGGTCTCCTACGAGCAGTACTTC. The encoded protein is CASSVRVSYEQYF. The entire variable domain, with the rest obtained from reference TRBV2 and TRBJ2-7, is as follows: EPEVTQTPSHQVTQMGQEVILRCVPISNHLYFYWYRQILGQKVEFLVSFYNNEISEKSEIFDDQFSVERPDGSNFTLKIRSTKLEDSAMYFCASSVRVSYEQYFGPGTRLTVT.

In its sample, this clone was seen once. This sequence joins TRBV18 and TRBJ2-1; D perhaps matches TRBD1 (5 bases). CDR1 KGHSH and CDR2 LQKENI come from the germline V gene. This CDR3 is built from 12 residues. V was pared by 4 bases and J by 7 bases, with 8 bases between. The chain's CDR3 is CASSRAGNEQFF. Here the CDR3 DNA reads TGTGCCAGCTCACGGGCAGGGAATGAGCAGTTCTTC. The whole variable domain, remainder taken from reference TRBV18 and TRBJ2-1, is NAGVMQNPRHLVRRRGQEARLRCSPMKGHSHVYWYRQLPEEGLKFMVYLQKENIIDESGMPKERFSAEFPKEGPSILRIQQVVRGDSAAYFCASSRAGNEQFFGPGTRLTVL.

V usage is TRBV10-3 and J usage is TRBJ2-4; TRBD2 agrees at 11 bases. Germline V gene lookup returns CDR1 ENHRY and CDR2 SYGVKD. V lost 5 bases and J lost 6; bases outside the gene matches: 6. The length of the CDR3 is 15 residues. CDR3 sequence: CAISLAGGPRNIQYF. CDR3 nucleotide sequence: TGTGCCATCAGTTTAGCGGGGGGGCCTAGAAACATTCAGTACTTC.

The chain's CDR3 is CASSLSRTDTQYF. Written as DNA, the CDR3 is TGTGCCAGCTCACTTTCCAGGACAGATACGCAGTATTTT. The chain links TRBV18 to TRBJ2-3; D not certain. Trimming removed 4 bases from V and 3 bases from J, with 8 bases in between. Looked up from germline, CDR1 is KGHSH and CDR2 is LQKENI. The CDR3 is 13 residues long.

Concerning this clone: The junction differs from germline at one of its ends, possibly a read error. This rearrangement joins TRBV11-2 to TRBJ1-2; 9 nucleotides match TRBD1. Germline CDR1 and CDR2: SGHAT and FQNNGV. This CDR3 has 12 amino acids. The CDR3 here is CASSAGTGFCLF. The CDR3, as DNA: TGTGCCAGCAGCGCCGGGACAGGGTTTTGTCTCTTC.

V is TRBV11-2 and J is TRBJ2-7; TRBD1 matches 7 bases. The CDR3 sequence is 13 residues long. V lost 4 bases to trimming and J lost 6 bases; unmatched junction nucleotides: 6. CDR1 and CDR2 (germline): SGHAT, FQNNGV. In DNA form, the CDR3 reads TGTGCCAGCAGCTCCCAGACAGGGACCGAGCAGTACTTC. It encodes CASSSQTGTEQYF. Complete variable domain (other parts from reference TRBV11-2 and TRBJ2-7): EAGVAQSPRYKIIEKRQSVAFWCNPISGHATLYWYQQILGQGPKLLIQFQNNGVVDDSQLPKDRFSAERLKGVDSTLKIQPAKLEDSAVYLCASSSQTGTEQYFGPGTRLTVT.

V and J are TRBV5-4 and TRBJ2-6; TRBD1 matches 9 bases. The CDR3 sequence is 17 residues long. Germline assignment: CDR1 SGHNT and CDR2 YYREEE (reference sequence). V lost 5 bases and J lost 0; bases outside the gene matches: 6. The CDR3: CASRWGTGPSGANVLTF. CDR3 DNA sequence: TGTGCCAGCAGGTGGGGGACAGGGCCCTCTGGGGCCAACGTCCTGACTTTC.

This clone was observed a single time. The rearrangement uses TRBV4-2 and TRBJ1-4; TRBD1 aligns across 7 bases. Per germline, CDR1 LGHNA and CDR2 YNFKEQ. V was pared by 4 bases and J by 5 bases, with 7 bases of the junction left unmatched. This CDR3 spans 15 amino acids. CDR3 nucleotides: TGTGCCAGCAGCCGCCGACAGGGTAGCAATGAAAAACTGTTTTTT. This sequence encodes CASSRRQGSNEKLFF.

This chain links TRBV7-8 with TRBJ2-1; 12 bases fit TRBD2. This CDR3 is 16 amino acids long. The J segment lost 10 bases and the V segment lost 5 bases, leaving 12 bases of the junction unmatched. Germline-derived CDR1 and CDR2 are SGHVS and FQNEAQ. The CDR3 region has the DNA TGTGCCAGCAGCCGAACAACTAGCGGGGGGTCCGGCGAGCAGTTCTTC. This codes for CASSRTTSGGSGEQFF.

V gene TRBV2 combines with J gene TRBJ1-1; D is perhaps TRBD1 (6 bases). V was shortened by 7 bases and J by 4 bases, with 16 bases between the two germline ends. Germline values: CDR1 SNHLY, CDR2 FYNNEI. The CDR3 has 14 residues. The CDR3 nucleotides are TGTGCCAGCATGCTCTGGGACACATTCACTGAAGCTTTCTTT. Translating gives CASMLWDTFTEAFF.

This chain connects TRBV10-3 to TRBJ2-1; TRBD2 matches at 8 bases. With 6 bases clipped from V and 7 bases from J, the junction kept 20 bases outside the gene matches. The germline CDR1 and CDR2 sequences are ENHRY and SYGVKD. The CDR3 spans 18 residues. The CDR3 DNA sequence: TGTGCCATCAGCCCGAGCCCACAACGGGGGGGCCGTAGGAATGAGCAGTTCTTC. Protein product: CAISPSPQRGGRRNEQFF.

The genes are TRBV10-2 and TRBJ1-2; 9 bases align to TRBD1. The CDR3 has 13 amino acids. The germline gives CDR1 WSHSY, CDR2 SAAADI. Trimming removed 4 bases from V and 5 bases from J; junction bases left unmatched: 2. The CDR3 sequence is CASSGGTGYGYTF. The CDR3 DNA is TGCGCCAGCAGTGGCGGGACAGGGTATGGCTACACCTTC.

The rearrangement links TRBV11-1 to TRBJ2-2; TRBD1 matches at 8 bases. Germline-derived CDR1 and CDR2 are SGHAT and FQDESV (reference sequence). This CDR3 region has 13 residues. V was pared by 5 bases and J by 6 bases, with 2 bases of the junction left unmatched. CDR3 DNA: TGTGCCAGCAGCCTCAGGGGGCCCGGGGAGCTGTTTTTT. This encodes CASSLRGPGELFF.